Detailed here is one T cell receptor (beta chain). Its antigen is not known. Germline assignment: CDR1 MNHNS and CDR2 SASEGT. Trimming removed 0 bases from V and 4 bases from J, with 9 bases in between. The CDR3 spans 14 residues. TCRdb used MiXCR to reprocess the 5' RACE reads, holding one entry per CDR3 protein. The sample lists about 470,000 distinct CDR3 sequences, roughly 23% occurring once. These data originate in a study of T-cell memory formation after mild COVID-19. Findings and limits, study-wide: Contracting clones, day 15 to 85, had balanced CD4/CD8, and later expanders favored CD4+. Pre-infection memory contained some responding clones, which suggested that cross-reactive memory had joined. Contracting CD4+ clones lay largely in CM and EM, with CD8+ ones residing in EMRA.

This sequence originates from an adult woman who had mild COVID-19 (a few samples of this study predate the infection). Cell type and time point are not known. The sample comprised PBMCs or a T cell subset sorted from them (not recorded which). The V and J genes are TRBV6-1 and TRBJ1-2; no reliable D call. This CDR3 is CASSEAKQTYGYTF. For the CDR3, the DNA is TGTGCCAGCAGTGAAGCAAAACAGACCTATGGCTACACCTTC.